This T cell receptor beta chain was sequenced during a study of CD8 T cells in Susac syndrome. Whole-study findings and limits: The CD4+ T cell repertoires in Susac syndrome did not show any clonal expansion.

Trimming shortened V by 5 bases and J by 1 base, and 5 bases separated the two germline ends. The CDR3 is 12 residues long. The V gene's germline CDR1 is MDHEN and CDR2 SYDVKM. Remarks on this clonotype: Its target is unknown.

With random hexamers, roughly 0.45 to 1 ug RNA was reverse transcribed. The authors amplified TCR beta CDR3 across 54 Vbeta and 13 Jbeta using immunoSEQ multiplex PCR. TCRdb recomputed calls from the immunoSEQ multiplex PCR reads with MiXCR, one row per CDR3 protein. This sample carries roughly 250,000 distinct CDR3 sequences, around 96% of them seen once, and the ten largest clones take less than 0.11%. Recently defined diagnostic criteria classed the Susac syndrome patients as definite or probable. The sample taken for sequencing was CD4+ T cells from PBMCs. J is TRBJ1-1 and V is TRBV28; D unresolved. The sequence was collected from a human donor with Susac syndrome. The CDR3 coding sequence is TGTGCCAGCAGTGAAGAGAACACTGAAGCTTTCTTT. It specifies CASSEENTEAFF.